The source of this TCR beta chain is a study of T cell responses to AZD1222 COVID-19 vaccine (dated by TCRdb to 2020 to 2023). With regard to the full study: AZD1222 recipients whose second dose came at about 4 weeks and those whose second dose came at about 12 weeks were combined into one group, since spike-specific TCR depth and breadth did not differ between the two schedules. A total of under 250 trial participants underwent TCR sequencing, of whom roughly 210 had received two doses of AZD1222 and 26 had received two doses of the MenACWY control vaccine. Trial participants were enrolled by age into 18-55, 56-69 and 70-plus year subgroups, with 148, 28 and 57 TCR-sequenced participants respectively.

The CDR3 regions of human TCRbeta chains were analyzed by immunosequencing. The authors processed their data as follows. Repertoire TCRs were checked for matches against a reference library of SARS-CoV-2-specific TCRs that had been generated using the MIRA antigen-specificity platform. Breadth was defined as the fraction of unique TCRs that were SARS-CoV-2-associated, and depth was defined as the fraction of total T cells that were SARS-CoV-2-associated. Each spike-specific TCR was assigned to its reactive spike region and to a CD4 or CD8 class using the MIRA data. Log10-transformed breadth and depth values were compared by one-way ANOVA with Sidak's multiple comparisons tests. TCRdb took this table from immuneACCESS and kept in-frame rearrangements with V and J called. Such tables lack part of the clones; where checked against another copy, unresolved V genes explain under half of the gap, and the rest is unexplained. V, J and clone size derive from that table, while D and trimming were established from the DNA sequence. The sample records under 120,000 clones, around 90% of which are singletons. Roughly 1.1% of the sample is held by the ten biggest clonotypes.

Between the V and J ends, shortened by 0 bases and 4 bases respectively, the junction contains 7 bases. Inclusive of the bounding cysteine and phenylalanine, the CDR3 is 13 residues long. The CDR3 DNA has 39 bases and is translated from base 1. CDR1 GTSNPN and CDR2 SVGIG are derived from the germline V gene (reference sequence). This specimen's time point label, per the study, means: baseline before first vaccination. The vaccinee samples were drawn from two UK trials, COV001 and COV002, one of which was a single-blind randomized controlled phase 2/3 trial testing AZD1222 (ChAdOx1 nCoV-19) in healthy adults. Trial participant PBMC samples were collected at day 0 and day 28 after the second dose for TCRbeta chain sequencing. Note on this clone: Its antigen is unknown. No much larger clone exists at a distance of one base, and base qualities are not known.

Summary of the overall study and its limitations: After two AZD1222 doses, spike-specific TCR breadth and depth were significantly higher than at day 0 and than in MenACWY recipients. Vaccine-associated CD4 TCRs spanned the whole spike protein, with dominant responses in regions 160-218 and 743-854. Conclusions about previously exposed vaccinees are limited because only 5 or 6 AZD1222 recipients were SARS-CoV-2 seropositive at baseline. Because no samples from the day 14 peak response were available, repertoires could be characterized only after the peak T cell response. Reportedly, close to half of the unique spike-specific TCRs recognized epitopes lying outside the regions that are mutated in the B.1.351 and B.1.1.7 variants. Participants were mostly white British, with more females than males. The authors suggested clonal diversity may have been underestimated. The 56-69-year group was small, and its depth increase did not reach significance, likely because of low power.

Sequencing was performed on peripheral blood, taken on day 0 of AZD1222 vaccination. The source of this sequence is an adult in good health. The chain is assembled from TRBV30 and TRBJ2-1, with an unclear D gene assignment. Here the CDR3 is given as CAWSVADYNEQFF. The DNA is TGTGCCTGGAGTGTAGCTGATTACAATGAGCAGTTCTTC. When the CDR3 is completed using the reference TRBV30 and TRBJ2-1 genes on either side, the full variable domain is SQTIHQWPATLVQPVGSPLSLECTVEGTSNPNLYWYRQAAGRGLQLLFYSVGIGQISSEVPQNLSASRPQDRQFILSSKKLLLSDSGFYLCAWSVADYNEQFFGPGTRLTVL.